This TCR beta chain derives from a study of cytomegalovirus exposure and HLA in healthy donors. The PCR made use of 60 Vbeta and 13 Jbeta primers. Assay used: immunoSEQ multiplex PCR; TCRdb lists only in-frame clones, some missing. The table includes approximately 170,000 clones, just over 70% detected once. Findings and limits, study-wide: TCR association rates varied by HLA locus in a later analysis, with DRB1 highest and HLA-C lowest. Sequencing depth roughly uniform across donors was assumed in presence/absence analyses. Immune exposure was documented only through CMV serostatus.

About this clone: No antigen is known for it.

The sequenced sample consisted of PBMCs. This TCR was recovered from a man aged 18 to 30 in good health and CMV-seropositive.

The CDR3 reads CASSPGHRDGYTF. CDR3 nucleotides: TGTGCCAGCAGCCCAGGACATCGGGATGGCTACACCTTC. The rearrangement joins TRBV11-2 to TRBJ1-2, with D maybe TRBD1 (5 bases). Looked up from germline, CDR1 is SGHAT and CDR2 is FQNNGV. CDR3 length: 13 amino acids. Trimming took 5 bases from V and 6 from J, leaving 13 bases between them.